The clone carrying this T cell receptor (beta chain) has a handful of counts. Antigen unknown. Extracted RNA was reverse transcribed into cDNA, the sequencing template. TCRdb keeps only in-frame clones here, not all; method: immunoSEQ multiplex PCR. The data hold approximately 90,000 clones, with 60% to 80% observed a single time. V was cut by 4 bases and J by 1 base, with 9 bases left in between. The germline V gene encodes CDR1 LNHNV and CDR2 YYDKDF (reference sequence). The CDR3 extends over 14 amino acids. The treatment: oral pan-JAK inhibitor, 5-10 mg twice daily. This specimen comes from a study of CD8+ T cells in alopecia areata. As for the study in general: Treated patients were given oral tofacitinib, which was dosed at 5 to 10 mg twice daily. Study-level results: For baseline CD8+ expansion, any link to response stays uncertain with one nonresponder. There were many expanded lesional clones persisting in scalp and blood during tofacitinib.

The TCR sequence derives from a human donor with alopecia areata. The chain uses TRBV15 and TRBJ2-3, with D perhaps assigned TRBD1 or TRBD2 (5 bases each). The sequences come from CD8+ T cells sorted from blood, collected at approximately week 42, from a patient treated with tofacitinib. The chain's CDR3 is CATSKVGGTDTQYF. CDR3 coding DNA: TGTGCCACCAGCAAGGTGGGGGGCACAGATACGCAGTATTTT.